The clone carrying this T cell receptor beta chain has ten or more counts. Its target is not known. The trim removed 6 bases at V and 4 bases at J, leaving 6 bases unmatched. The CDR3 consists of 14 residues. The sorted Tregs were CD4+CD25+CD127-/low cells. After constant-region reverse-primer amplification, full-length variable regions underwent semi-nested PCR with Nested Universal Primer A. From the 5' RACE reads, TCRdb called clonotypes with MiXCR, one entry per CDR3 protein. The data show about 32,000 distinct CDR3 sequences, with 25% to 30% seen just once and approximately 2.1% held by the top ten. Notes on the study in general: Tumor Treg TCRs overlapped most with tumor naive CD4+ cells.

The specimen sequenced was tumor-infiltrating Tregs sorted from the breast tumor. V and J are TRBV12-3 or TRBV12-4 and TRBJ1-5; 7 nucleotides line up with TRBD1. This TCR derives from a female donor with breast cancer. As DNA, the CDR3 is TGTGCCAGCAGCCCCCAGACAGGGAATCAGCCCCAGCATTTT. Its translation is CASSPQTGNQPQHF.